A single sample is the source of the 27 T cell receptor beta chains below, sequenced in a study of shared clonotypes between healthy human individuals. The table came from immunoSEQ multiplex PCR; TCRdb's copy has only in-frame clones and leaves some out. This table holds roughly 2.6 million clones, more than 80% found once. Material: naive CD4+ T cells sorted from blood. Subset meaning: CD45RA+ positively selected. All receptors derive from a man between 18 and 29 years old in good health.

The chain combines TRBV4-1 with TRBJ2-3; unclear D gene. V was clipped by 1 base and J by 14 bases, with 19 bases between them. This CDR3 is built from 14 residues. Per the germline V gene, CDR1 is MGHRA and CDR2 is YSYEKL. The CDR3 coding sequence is TGCGCCAGCAGCCAAGCGGAGAGCTGGGGATTAGTGTATTTT. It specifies CASSQAESWGLVYF.

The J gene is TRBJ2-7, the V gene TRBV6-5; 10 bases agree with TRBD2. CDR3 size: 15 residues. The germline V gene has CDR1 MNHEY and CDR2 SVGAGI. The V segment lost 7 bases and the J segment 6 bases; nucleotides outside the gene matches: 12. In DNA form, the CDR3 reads TGTGCCAGCAAACTTGGAGCGGGAGGGCCCGGCGAGCAGTACTTC. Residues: CASKLGAGGPGEQYF.

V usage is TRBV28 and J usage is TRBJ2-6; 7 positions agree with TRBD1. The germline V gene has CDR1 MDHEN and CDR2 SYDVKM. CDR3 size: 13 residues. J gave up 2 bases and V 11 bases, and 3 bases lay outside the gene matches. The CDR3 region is CASDRAGANVLTF. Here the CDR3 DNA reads TGTGCCTCAGACAGGGCTGGGGCCAACGTCCTGACTTTC.

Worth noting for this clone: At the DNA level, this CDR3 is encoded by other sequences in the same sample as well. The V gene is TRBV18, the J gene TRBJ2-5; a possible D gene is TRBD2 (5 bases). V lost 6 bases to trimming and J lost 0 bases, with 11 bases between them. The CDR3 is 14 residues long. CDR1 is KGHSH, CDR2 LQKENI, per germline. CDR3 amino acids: CASSQPGYQETQYF. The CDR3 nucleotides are TGTGCCAGCTCGCAGCCGGGGTACCAAGAGACCCAGTACTTC.

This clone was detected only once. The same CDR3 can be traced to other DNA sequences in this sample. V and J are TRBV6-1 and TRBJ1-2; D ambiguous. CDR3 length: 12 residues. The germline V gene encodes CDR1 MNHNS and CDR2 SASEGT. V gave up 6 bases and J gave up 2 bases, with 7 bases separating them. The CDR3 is CASSEVNYGYTF. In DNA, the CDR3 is TGTGCCAGCAGCGAGGTGAACTATGGCTACACCTTC.

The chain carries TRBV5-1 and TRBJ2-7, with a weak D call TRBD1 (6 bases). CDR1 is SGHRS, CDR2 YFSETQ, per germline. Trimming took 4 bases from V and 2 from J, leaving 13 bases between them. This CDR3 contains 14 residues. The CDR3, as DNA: TGCGCCAGCAGCCCCGGACAGTTGCCCTACGAGCAGTACTTC. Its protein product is CASSPGQLPYEQYF. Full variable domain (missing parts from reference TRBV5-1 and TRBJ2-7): KAGVTQTPRYLIKTRGQQVTLSCSPISGHRSVSWYQQTPGQGLQFLFEYFSETQRNKGNFPGRFSGRQFSNSRSEMNVSTLELGDSALYLCASSPGQLPYEQYFGPGTRLTVT.

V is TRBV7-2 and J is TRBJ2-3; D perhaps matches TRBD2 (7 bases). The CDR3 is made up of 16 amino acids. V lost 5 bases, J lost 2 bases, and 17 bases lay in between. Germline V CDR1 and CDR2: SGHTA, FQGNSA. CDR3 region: CASSQRVGGLTDTQYF. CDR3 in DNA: TGTGCCAGCAGCCAACGAGTGGGGGGGCTCACAGATACGCAGTATTTT.

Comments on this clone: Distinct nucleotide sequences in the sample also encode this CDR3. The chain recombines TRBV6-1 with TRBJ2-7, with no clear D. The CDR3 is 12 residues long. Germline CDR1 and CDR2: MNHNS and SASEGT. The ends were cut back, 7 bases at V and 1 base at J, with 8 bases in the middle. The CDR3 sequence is CASTGNSYEQYF. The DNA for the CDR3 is TGTGCCAGCACCGGCAATTCCTACGAGCAGTACTTC.

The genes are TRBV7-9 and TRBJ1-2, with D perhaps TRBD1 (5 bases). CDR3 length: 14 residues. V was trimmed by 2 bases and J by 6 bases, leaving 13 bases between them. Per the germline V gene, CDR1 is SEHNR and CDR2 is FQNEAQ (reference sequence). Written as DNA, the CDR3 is TGTGCCAGCAGCTTATTATCAGGGCTCGATGGCTACACCTTC. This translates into CASSLLSGLDGYTF.

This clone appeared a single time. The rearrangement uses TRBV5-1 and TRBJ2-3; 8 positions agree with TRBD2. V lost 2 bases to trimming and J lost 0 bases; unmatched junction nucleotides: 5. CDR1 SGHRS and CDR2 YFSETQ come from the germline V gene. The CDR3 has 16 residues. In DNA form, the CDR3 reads TGCGCCAGCAGCTTTCGGGAGGGAGGTAGCACAGATACGCAGTATTTT. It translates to CASSFREGGSTDTQYF.

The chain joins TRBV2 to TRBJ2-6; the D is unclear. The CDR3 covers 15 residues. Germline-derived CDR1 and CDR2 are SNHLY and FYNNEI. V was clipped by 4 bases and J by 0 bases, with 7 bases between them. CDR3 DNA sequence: TGTGCCAGCAGTGTCTCGGCCTCTGGGGCCAACGTCCTGACTTTC. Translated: CASSVSASGANVLTF. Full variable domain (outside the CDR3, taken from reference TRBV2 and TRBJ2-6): EPEVTQTPSHQVTQMGQEVILRCVPISNHLYFYWYRQILGQKVEFLVSFYNNEISEKSEIFDDQFSVERPDGSNFTLKIRSTKLEDSAMYFCASSVSASGANVLTFGAGSRLTVL.

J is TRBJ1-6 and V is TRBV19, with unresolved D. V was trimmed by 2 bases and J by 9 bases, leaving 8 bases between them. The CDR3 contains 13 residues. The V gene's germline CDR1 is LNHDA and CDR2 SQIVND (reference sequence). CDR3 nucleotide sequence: TGTGCCAGTAGTATACCCGCTCGTTCACCCCTCCACTTT. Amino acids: CASSIPARSPLHF. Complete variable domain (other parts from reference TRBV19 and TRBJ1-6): DGGITQSPKYLFRKEGQNVTLSCEQNLNHDAMYWYRQDPGQGLRLIYYSQIVNDFQKGDIAEGYSVSREKKESFPLTVTSAQKNPTAFYLCASSIPARSPLHFGNGTRLTVT.

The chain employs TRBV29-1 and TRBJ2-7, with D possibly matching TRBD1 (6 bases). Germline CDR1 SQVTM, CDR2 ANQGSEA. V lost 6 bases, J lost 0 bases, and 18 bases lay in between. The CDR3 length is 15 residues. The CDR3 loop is CSVTRQASLSYEQYF. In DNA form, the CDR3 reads TGCAGCGTCACCAGACAGGCCTCCCTCTCCTACGAGCAGTACTTC.

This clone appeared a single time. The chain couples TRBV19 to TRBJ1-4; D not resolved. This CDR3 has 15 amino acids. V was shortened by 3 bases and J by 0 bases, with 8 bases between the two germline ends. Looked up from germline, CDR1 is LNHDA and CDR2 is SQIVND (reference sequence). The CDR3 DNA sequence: TGTGCCAGTAGTATTCGTTTAACAACTAATGAAAAACTGTTTTTT. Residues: CASSIRLTTNEKLFF. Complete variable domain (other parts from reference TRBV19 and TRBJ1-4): DGGITQSPKYLFRKEGQNVTLSCEQNLNHDAMYWYRQDPGQGLRLIYYSQIVNDFQKGDIAEGYSVSREKKESFPLTVTSAQKNPTAFYLCASSIRLTTNEKLFFGSGTQLSVL.

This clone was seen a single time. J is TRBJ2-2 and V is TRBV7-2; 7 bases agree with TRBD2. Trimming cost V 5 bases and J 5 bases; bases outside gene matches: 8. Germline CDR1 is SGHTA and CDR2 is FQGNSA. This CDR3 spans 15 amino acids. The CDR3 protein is CASSERGVGTGELFF. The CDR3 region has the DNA TGTGCCAGCAGCGAACGGGGGGTAGGAACCGGGGAGCTGTTTTTT.

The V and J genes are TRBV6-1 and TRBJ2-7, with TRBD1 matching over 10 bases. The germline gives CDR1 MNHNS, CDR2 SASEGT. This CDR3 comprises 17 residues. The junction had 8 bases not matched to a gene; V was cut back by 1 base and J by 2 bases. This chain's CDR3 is CASSEEGQGLPPYEQYF. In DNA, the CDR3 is TGTGCCAGCAGTGAAGAGGGACAGGGGCTTCCCCCCTACGAGCAGTACTTC.

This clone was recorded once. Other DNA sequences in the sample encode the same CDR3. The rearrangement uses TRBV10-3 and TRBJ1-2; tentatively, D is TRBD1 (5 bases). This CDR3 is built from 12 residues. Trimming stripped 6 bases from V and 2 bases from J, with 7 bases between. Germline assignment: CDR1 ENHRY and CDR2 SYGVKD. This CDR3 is CAIRTDNYGYTF. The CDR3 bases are TGTGCCATCAGGACAGACAACTATGGCTACACCTTC.

The CDR3 region has the DNA TGTGCCAGTAGTAGCGGACAGGGGGCATTGAACACCATATATTTT. Its protein is CASSSGQGALNTIYF. The chain is built from TRBV19 and TRBJ1-3; 11 nucleotides line up with TRBD1. V was pared by 4 bases and J by 7 bases, with 6 bases of the junction left unmatched. Germline loops: CDR1 LNHDA, CDR2 SQIVND (reference sequence). The CDR3 length is 15 residues.

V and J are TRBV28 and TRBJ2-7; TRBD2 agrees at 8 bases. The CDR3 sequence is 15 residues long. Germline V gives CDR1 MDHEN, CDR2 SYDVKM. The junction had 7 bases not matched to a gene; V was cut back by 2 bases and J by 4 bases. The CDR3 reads CASSLGVAGSYEQYF. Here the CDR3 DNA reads TGTGCCAGCAGTTTAGGGGTAGCGGGGTCGTACGAGCAGTACTTC.

The CDR3 DNA reads as TGTGCCACGGGGGGACCTAGTTTTTTAGGGCGGTACTTC. Protein product: CATGGPSFLGRYF. The chain recombines TRBV10-3 with TRBJ2-7, with 7 bases aligning to TRBD2. V was pared by 10 bases and J by 12 bases, with 18 bases of the junction left unmatched. The CDR3 length is 13 residues. Germline CDR1 reads ENHRY; CDR2 reads SYGVKD.

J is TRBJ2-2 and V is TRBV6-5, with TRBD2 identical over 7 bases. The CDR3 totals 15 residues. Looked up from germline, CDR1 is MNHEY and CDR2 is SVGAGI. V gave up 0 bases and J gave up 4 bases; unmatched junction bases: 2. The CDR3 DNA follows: TGTGCCAGCAGTTACTCCGGGACTACCACCGGGGAGCTGTTTTTT. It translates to CASSYSGTTTGELFF.

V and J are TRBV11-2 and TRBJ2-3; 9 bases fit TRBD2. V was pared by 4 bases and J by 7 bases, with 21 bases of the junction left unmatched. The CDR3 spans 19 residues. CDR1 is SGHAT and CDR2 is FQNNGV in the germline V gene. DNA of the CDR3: TGTGCCAGCAGCTCCACAGGGTGGGCTAGCGGGGCCGGGGGGAATACGCAGTATTTT. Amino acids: CASSSTGWASGAGGNTQYF.

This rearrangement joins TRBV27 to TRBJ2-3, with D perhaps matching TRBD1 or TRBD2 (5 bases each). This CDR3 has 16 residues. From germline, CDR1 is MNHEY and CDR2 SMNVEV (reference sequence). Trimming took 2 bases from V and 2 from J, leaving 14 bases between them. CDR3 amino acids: CASSLIGAGPTDTQYF. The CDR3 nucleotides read TGTGCCAGCAGTTTAATCGGGGCAGGCCCCACAGATACGCAGTATTTT.

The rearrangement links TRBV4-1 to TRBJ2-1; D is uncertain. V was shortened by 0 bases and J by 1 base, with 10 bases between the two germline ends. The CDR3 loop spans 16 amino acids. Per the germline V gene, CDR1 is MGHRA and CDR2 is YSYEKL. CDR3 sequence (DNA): TGCGCCAGCAGCCAAGATCGAGCGCTTTCCTACAATGAGCAGTTCTTC. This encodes CASSQDRALSYNEQFF.

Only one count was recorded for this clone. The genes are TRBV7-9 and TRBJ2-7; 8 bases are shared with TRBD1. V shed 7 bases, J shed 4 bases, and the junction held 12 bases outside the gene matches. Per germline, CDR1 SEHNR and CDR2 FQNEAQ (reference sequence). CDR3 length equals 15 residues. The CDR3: CASTKRTGLRYEQYF. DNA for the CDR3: TGTGCCAGCACCAAACGGACAGGGTTACGGTACGAGCAGTACTTC.

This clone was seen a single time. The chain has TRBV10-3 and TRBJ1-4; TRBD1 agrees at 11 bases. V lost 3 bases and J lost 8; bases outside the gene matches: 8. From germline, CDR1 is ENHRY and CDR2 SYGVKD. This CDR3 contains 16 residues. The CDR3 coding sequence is TGTGCCATCAGTGAAATTCGTGGGACAGGGGGAGAAAAACTGTTTTTT. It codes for CAISEIRGTGGEKLFF.

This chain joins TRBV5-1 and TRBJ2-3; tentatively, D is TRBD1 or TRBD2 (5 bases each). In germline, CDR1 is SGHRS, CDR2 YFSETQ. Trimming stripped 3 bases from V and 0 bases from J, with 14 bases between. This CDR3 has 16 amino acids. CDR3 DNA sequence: TGCGCCAGCAGCTCCTTTGGGGGAGTTAGCACAGATACGCAGTATTTT. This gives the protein CASSSFGGVSTDTQYF. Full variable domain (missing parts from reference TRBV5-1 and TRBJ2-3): KAGVTQTPRYLIKTRGQQVTLSCSPISGHRSVSWYQQTPGQGLQFLFEYFSETQRNKGNFPGRFSGRQFSNSRSEMNVSTLELGDSALYLCASSSFGGVSTDTQYFGPGTRLTVL.